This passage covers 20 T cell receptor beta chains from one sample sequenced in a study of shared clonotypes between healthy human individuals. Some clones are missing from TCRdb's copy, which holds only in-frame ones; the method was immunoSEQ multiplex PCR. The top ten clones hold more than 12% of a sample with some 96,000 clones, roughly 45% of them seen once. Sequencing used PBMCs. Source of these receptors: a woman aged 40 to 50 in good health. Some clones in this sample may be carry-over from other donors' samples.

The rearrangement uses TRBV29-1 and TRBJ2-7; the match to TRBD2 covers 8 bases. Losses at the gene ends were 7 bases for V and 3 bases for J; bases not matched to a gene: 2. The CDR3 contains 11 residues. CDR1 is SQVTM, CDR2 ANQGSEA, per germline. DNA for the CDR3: TGCAGCGCTAGCGGGCGCTACGAGCAGTACTTC. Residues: CSASGRYEQYF.

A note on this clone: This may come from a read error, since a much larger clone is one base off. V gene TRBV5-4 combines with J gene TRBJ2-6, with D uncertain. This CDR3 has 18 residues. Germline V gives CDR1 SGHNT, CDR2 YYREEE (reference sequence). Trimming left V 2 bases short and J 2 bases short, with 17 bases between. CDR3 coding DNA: TGTGCCAGCAGCTTAGTTCGGCAGTTTAGCCCTGGGGCCAACGTCCTGACTTTC. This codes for CASSLVRQFSPGANVLTF.

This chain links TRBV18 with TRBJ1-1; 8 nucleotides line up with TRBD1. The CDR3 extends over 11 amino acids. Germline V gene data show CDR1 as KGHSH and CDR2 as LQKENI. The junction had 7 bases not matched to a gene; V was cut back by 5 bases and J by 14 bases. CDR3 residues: CASSSEGQAFF. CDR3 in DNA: TGTGCCAGCTCATCTGAGGGACAGGCCTTCTTT.

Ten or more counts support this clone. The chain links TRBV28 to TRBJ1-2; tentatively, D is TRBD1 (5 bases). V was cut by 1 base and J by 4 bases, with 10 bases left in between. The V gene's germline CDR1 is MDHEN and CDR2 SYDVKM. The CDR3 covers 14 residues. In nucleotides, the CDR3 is TGTGCCAGCAGTTTATCGACAGTACTCTATGGCTACACCTTC. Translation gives CASSLSTVLYGYTF.

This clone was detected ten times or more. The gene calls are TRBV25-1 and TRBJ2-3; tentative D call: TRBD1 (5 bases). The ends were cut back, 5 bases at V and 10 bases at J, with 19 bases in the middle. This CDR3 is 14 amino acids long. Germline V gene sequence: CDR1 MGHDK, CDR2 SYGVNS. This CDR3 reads CASSSTAPTEPQYF. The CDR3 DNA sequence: TGTGCCAGCAGTTCGACAGCCCCCACCGAGCCGCAGTATTTT. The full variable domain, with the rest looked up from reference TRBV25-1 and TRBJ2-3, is EADIYQTPRYLVIGTGKKITLECSQTMGHDKMYWYQQDPGMELHLIHYSYGVNSTEKGDLSSESTVSRIRTEHFPLTLESARPSHTSQYLCASSSTAPTEPQYFGPGTRLTVL.

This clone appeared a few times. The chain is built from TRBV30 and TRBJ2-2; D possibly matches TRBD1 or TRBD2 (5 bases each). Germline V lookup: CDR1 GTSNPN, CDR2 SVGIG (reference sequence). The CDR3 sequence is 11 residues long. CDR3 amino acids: CAGRDTGELFF. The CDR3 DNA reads TGTGCGGGACGGGACACCGGGGAGCTGTTTTTT. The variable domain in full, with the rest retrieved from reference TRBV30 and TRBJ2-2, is SQTIHQWPATLVQPVGSPLSLECTVEGTSNPNLYWYRQAAGRGLQLLFYSVGIGQISSEVPQNLSASRPQDRQFILSSKKLLLSDSGFYLCAGRDTGELFFGEGSRLTVL.

CDR3 in amino acids: CASRKPGISNQPQHF. The CDR3 nucleotides read TGTGCCAGCAGAAAACCCGGGATTAGCAATCAGCCCCAGCATTTT. The chain carries TRBV28 and TRBJ1-5; unclear D gene. The CDR3 loop spans 15 amino acids. Germline V CDR1 and CDR2: MDHEN, SYDVKM. The V end was cut by 6 bases, the J end by 0 bases, with 12 bases between.

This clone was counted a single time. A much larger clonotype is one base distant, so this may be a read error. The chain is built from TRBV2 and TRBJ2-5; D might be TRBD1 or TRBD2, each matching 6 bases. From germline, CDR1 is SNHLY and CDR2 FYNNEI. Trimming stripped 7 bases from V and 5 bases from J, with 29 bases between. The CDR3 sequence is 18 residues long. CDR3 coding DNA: TGTGCCAGCACCGGCCCTTGGGGCAAGGGGGGTCCGGGGGAGACCCAGTACTTC. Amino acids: CASTGPWGKGGPGETQYF. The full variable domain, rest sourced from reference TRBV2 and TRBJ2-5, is EPEVTQTPSHQVTQMGQEVILRCVPISNHLYFYWYRQILGQKVEFLVSFYNNEISEKSEIFDDQFSVERPDGSNFTLKIRSTKLEDSAMYFCASTGPWGKGGPGETQYFGPGTRLLVL.

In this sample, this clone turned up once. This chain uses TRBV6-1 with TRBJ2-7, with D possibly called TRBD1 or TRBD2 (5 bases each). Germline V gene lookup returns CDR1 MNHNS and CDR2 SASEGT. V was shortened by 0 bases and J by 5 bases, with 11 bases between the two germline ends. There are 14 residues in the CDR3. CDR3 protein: CASSEARGVHEQYF. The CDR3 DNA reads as TGTGCCAGCAGTGAAGCGAGGGGTGTCCACGAGCAGTACTTC.

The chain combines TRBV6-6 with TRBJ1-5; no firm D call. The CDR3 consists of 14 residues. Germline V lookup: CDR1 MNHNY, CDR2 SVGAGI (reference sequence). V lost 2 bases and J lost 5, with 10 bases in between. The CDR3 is CASSYMTLYQPQHF. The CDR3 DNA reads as TGTGCCAGCAGTTACATGACACTATATCAGCCCCAGCATTTT.

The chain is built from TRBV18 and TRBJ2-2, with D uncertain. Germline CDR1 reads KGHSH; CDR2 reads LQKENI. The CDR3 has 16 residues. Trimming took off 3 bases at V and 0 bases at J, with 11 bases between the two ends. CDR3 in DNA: TGTGCCAGCTCACCTCTAGGACGGACGAACACCGGGGAGCTGTTTTTT. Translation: CASSPLGRTNTGELFF.

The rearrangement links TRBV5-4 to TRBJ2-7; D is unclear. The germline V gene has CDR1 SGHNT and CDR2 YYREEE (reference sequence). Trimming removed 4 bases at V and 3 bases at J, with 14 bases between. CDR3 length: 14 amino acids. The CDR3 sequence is CASSPDRRLYEQYF. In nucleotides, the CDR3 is TGTGCCAGCAGCCCCGATAGGCGCCTCTACGAGCAGTACTTC.

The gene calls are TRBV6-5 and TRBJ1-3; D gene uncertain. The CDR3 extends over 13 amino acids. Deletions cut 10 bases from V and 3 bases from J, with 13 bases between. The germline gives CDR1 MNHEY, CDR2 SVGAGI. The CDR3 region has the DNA TGTGCCATCAGCCAGACCGTTGGAAACACCATATATTTT. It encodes CAISQTVGNTIYF.

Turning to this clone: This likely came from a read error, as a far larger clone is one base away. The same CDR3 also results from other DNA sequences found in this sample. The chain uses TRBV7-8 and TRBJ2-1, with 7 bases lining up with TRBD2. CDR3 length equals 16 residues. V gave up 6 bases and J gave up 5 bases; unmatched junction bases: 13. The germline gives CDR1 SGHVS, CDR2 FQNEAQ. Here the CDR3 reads CASSFNPGGRDNEQFF. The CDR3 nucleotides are TGTGCCAGCAGTTTCAACCCGGGAGGAAGGGACAATGAGCAGTTCTTC.

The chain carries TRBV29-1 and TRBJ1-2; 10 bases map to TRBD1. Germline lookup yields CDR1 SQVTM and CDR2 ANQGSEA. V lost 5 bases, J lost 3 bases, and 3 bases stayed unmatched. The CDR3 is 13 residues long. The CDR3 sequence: CSVRTGGDYGYTF. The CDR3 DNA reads TGCAGCGTTAGGACAGGGGGAGACTATGGCTACACCTTC.

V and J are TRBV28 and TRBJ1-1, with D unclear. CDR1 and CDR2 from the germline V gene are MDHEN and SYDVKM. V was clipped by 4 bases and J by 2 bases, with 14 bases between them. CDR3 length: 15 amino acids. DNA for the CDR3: TGTGCCAGCAGTTCTCCAGGCGGGTTTAACACTGAAGCTTTCTTT. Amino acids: CASSSPGGFNTEAFF.

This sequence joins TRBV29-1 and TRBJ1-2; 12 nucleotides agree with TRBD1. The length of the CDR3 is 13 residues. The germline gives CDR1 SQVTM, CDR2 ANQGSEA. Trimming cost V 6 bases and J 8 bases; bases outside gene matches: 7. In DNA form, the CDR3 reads TGCAGCGTGGGACAGGGGGCATTGGAGGGCTACACCTTC. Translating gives CSVGQGALEGYTF.

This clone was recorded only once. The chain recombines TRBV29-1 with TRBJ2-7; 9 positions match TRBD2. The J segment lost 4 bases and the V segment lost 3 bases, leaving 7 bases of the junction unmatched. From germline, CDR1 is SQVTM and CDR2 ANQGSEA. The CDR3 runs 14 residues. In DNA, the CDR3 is TGCAGCGTTGATAATAGCGGGAGAGGTTACGAGCAGTACTTC. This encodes CSVDNSGRGYEQYF.

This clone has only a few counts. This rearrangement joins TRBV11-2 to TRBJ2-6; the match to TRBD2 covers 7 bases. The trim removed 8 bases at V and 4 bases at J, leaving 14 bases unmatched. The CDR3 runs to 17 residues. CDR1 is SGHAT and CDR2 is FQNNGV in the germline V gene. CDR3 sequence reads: CASRPRGVSRGANVLTF. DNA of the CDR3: TGTGCCAGCCGCCCCCGGGGGGTCTCTAGAGGGGCCAACGTCCTGACTTTC.

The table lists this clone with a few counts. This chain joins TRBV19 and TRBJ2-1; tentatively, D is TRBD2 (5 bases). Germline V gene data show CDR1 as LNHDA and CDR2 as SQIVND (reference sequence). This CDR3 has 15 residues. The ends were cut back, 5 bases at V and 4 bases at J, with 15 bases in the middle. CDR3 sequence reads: CASSPRTGPYNEQFF. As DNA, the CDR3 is TGTGCCAGTAGTCCCCGGACTGGACCATACAATGAGCAGTTCTTC.